One sample yielded the 10 T cell receptor beta chains listed below, sequenced in a study of Graves' ophthalmopathy and Graves' hyperthyroidism. From RNA, the CDR3 regions of TCR beta chains were amplified and sequenced. First-round RT-PCR used HTBI primers; second-round multiplex PCR followed. TCRdb fed the multiplex PCR reads into MiXCR, producing one record per CDR3 protein. The sample carries 450,000 or so distinct CDR3 sequences, about 15% recorded once. The sequencing sample was made of blood. The origin of the receptors is a woman between 25 and 40 years old with Graves' ophthalmopathy.

This clonotype was seen many times. The chain combines TRBV11-1 with TRBJ1-2, with a possible D match to TRBD1 (6 bases). Germline assignment: CDR1 SGHAT and CDR2 FQDESV (reference sequence). The CDR3 is 14 residues long. Trimming left V 5 bases short and J 5 bases short, with 15 bases between. The CDR3 DNA follows: TGTGCCAGCAGCCCTAGACAGGCGGGATATGGCTACACCTTC. Its protein product is CASSPRQAGYGYTF.

V is TRBV5-1 and J is TRBJ2-2, with D tentatively TRBD2 (6 bases). The CDR3 is 14 residues long. V lost 3 bases to trimming and J lost 10 bases, with 16 bases between them. Germline-derived CDR1 and CDR2 are SGHRS and YFSETQ. The chain's CDR3 is CASSWRRDLSELFF. Here the CDR3 DNA reads TGCGCCAGCAGCTGGAGGAGGGATCTTTCGGAGCTGTTTTTT.

This clonotype was picked up a small number of times. This chain uses TRBV2 with TRBJ1-4; D unclear. CDR3 size: 16 residues. Trimming took off 6 bases at V and 0 bases at J, with 14 bases between the two ends. The germline V gene encodes CDR1 SNHLY and CDR2 FYNNEI. DNA of the CDR3: TGTGCCAGCAGGATGGGCGGACTTGCAACTAATGAAAAACTGTTTTTT. The encoded protein is CASRMGGLATNEKLFF.

This clonotype occurred many times. The chain is built from TRBV6-1 and TRBJ1-2; D gene unclear. Germline-derived CDR1 and CDR2 are MNHNS and SASEGT. The CDR3 length is 13 residues. V was clipped by 6 bases and J by 2 bases, with 10 bases between them. This CDR3 is CASRVRINYGYTF. The CDR3 bases are TGTGCCAGCAGGGTCAGGATCAACTATGGCTACACCTTC.

In this sample, this clonotype turned up many times. The chain uses TRBV12-3 or TRBV12-4 and TRBJ1-5; D call uncertain. The CDR3 contains 15 residues. With 1 base removed from V and 4 bases from J, the gap between germline ends came to 11 bases. CDR3 residues: CASSLEGLRNQPQHF. CDR3 sequence (DNA): TGTGCCAGCAGTTTAGAAGGGCTCCGAAATCAGCCCCAGCATTTT.

This clonotype was counted ten times or more. The chain recombines TRBV6-5 with TRBJ1-2; the D gene is possibly TRBD1 (5 bases). V was trimmed by 0 bases and J by 2 bases, leaving 10 bases between them. This CDR3 region has 15 residues. Germline V gives CDR1 MNHEY, CDR2 SVGAGI. CDR3 loop: CASSYSGRANYGYTF. For the CDR3, the DNA is TGTGCCAGCAGTTACTCGGGCAGGGCCAACTATGGCTACACCTTC.

This clonotype was counted at least ten times. The V call is TRBV12-3 or TRBV12-4, the J call TRBJ1-5; 8 bases align to TRBD1. The CDR3 loop spans 17 amino acids. The junction had 9 bases not matched to a gene; V was cut back by 3 bases and J by 2 bases. The CDR3 here is CASSFAFLTGGNQPQHF. The CDR3 coding sequence is TGTGCCAGCAGTTTCGCGTTTTTGACAGGGGGCAATCAGCCCCAGCATTTT.

This clonotype was recorded at least ten times. V usage is TRBV7-2 and J usage is TRBJ2-7; TRBD1 matches at 8 bases. The CDR3 length is 15 residues. The ends lost 6 bases at V and 3 bases at J; junction bases unmatched: 10. The germline V gene encodes CDR1 SGHTA and CDR2 FQGNSA. The CDR3 here is CASRKSQGDGYEQYF. CDR3 nucleotides: TGTGCCAGCAGAAAATCACAGGGGGATGGCTACGAGCAGTACTTC.

This clonotype was found many times. This sequence joins TRBV6-5 and TRBJ2-2; D call uncertain. The length of the CDR3 is 12 residues. V was shortened by 2 bases and J by 7 bases, with 5 bases between the two germline ends. The germline gives CDR1 MNHEY, CDR2 SVGAGI. This CDR3 reads CASSYPIGELFF. CDR3 bases: TGTGCCAGCAGTTACCCCATCGGGGAGCTGTTTTTT.

This clonotype has at least ten counts. The genes are TRBV28 and TRBJ1-1; D not certain. Looked up from germline, CDR1 is MDHEN and CDR2 is SYDVKM. This CDR3 is 15 amino acids long. V was trimmed by 1 base and J by 1 base, leaving 10 bases between them. This CDR3 is CASSLSATQNTEAFF. The CDR3 DNA is TGTGCCAGCAGTTTATCTGCCACCCAGAACACTGAAGCTTTCTTT.